A selection of T cell receptor beta chains follows, all from one sample in a study of T cells in Graves' hyperthyroidism and ophthalmopathy. In TCRdb, the multiplex PCR reads were re-called with MiXCR into one record per CDR3 protein. The profile shows about 270,000 distinct CDR3 sequences, roughly a quarter of them singletons. Sample: blood. The receptors stem from a woman in her thirties or forties with Graves' ophthalmopathy. Both conserved end residues are part of each CDR3. Each record gives: J gene, clone size, V gene, D gene, CDR3 protein, CDR3 DNA. A D gene is named only where the DNA matches it firmly. Rows give clone size only sometimes, using once, few, many, or a class for an expanded clone.

TRBJ2-5 many TRBV14 NA CASSQPRYQETQYF TGTGCCAGCAGCCAACCAAGATACCAAGAGACCCAGTACTTC
TRBJ2-7 many TRBV12-3/TRBV12-4 TRBD1 CASSPPTGLSEQYF TGTGCCAGCAGTCCCCCGACAGGGCTGAGCGAGCAGTACTTC
TRBJ2-5 NA TRBV6-1 TRBD2 CASSERLAGETQYF TGTGCCAGCAGTGAACGGCTAGCGGGAGAGACCCAGTACTTC
TRBJ1-1 NA TRBV29-1 NA CSVEQGSPYTEAFF TGCAGCGTTGAGCAGGGGAGCCCCTACACTGAAGCTTTCTTT
TRBJ2-7 many TRBV12-3/TRBV12-4 NA CASSFLDSDYEQYF TGTGCCAGCAGTTTCCTTGACAGTGACTACGAGCAGTACTTC
TRBJ2-5 many TRBV2 NA CASSERSLGGTQYF TGTGCCAGCAGTGAACGTTCCCTAGGAGGGACCCAGTACTTC
TRBJ2-7 many TRBV30 TRBD1 CAWRGQGSYEQYF TGTGCCTGGAGGGGACAGGGCTCCTACGAGCAGTACTTC
TRBJ1-5 many TRBV27 TRBD1 CASGRQGNEAQHF TGTGCCAGCGGGAGACAGGGTAATGAGGCCCAGCATTTT
TRBJ2-5 NA TRBV6-5 TRBD1 CASSSGQGVFETQYF TGTGCCAGCAGTTCGGGGCAGGGGGTGTTTGAGACCCAGTACTTC
TRBJ2-5 few TRBV6-1 TRBD1 CASRTGARETQYF TGTGCCAGCAGAACAGGGGCGAGAGAGACCCAGTACTTC
TRBJ2-7 many TRBV12-3/TRBV12-4 NA CASSSDVYEQYF TGTGCCAGCAGCTCGGACGTCTACGAGCAGTACTTC
TRBJ2-2 many TRBV7-2 NA CASGLGLYTGELFF TGTGCCAGCGGCTTAGGACTTTACACCGGGGAGCTATTTTTT
TRBJ2-7 many TRBV11-2 TRBD2 CASSDIRTSTYHEQYF TGTGCCAGCAGCGACATCCGGACTAGTACGTACCACGAGCAGTACTTC
TRBJ1-1 NA TRBV30 NA CAWSLERDTEAFF TGTGCCTGGAGCTTGGAGAGGGACACTGAAGCTTTCTTT
TRBJ2-7 many TRBV6-5 TRBD1 CASSLRQGHYEQYF TGTGCCAGCAGTTTAAGACAGGGACATTACGAGCAGTACTTC
TRBJ2-7 NA TRBV6-1 NA CASRNTGQHYEQYF TGTGCCAGCAGAAACACAGGGCAACACTACGAGCAGTACTTC
TRBJ1-5 many TRBV28 NA CASSRTNAGQPQHF TGTGCCAGCAGCCGGACCAACGCCGGACAGCCCCAGCATTTT
TRBJ1-1 NA TRBV6-1 NA CAIIGGGTEAYF TGTGCCATAATAGGGGGGGGCACTGAAGCTTACTTT
TRBJ2-7 many TRBV19 TRBD2 CASSRTIGGLGGMYEQYF TGTGCCAGTAGTAGAACGATCGGTGGACTAGGTGGAATGTACGAGCAGTACTTC
TRBJ2-5 few TRBV12-5 NA CASGAAGGETQYF TGTGCTAGTGGGGCAGCCGGGGGAGAGACCCAGTACTTC
TRBJ1-1 NA TRBV12-3/TRBV12-4 NA CASTQSNGGSEAFF TGTGCCAGCACCCAATCCAACGGAGGGTCTGAAGCTTTCTTT
TRBJ2-7 many TRBV7-2 NA CASSFTSREQYF TGTGCCAGCAGCTTTACCTCACGGGAGCAGTACTTC
TRBJ1-1 NA TRBV29-1 NA CSVEEGYTEAFF TGCAGCGTTGAAGAGGGATACACTGAAGCTTTCTTT
TRBJ2-5 NA TRBV20-1 TRBD2 CSAELAGGQETQYF TGCAGTGCGGAGCTAGCGGGGGGGCAAGAGACCCAGTACTTC
TRBJ2-7 many TRBV19 TRBD2 CASSRLAGAYEQYF TGTGCCAGTAGTAGACTAGCGGGAGCCTACGAGCAGTACTTC
TRBJ2-5 many TRBV4-1 TRBD2 CASSQSAGGAGETQYF TGCGCCAGCAGCCAGTCTGCGGGAGGAGCGGGGGAGACCCAGTACTTC
TRBJ1-5 many TRBV28 TRBD1 CASSLTGGRQPQHF TGTGCCAGCAGTCTAACAGGGGGCCGACAGCCCCAGCATTTT
TRBJ1-5 many TRBV6-5 NA CASSSRGYSDQPQHF TGTGCCAGCAGTTCCAGGGGATATAGTGACCAGCCCCAGCATTTT